This T cell receptor (beta chain) is from a study of cytomegalovirus exposure and HLA in healthy donors. Study results and caveats: Reportedly, diagnosis of cytomegalovirus status by the classifier showed high specificity and sensitivity. Altogether, 150 or so TCR beta chains were recorded as cytomegalovirus-associated. First-cohort TCR clusters were later found to tend to co-occur in the roughly 130 validation repertoires.

The assay was immunoSEQ multiplex PCR, and TCRdb's table has in-frame clones only and misses some. The data hold 100,000 to 150,000 clones, with about 91% observed a single time. A word on this clone: Its antigen is not identified.

These donors were members of the roughly 120-subject validation cohort, a group separate from the approximately 680-subject first cohort. The junction had 4 bases not matched to a gene; V was cut back by 5 bases and J by 4 bases. Germline-derived CDR1 and CDR2 are MDHEN and SYDVKM. This CDR3 region has 15 residues. This clonotype originated in a young woman in good health and CMV-seronegative. The chain carries TRBV28 and TRBJ1-3; 11 positions agree with TRBD1. Sequenced sample: PBMCs. The CDR3 bases are TGTGCCAGCAGTACGGACAGGGGGCACGGAAACACCATATATTTT. Its protein is CASSTDRGHGNTIYF. Based on the CDR3 plus reference TRBV28 and TRBJ1-3, the full variable domain is DVKVTQSSRYLVKRTGEKVFLECVQDMDHENMFWYRQDPGLGLRLIYFSYDVKMKEKGDIPEGYSVSREKKERFSLILESASTNQTSMYLCASSTDRGHGNTIYFGEGSWLTVV.